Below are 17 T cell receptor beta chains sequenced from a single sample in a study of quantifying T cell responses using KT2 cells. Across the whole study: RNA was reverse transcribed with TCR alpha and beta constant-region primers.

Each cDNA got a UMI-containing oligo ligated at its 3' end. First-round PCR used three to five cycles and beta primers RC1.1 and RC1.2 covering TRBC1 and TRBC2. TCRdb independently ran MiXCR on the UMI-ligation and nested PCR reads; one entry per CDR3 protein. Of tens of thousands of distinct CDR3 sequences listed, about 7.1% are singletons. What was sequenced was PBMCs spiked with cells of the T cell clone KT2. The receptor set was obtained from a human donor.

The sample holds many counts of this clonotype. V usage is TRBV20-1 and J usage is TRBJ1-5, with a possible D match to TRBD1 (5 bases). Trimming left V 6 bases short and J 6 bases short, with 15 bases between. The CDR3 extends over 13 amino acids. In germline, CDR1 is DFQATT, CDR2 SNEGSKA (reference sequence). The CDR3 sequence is CSAPDSYSQPQHF. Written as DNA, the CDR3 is TGCAGTGCACCCGACAGTTATAGTCAGCCCCAGCATTTT.

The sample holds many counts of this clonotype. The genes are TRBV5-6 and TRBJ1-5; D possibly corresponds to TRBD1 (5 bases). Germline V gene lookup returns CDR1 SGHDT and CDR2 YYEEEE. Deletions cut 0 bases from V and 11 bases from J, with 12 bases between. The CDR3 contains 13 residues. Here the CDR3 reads CASSLGDQAAQHF. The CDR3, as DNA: TGTGCCAGCAGCTTGGGGGACCAGGCGGCCCAGCATTTT.

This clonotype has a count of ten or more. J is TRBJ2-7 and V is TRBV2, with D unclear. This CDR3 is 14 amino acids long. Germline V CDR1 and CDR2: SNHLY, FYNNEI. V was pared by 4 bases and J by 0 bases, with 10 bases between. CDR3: CASSAQGSSYEQYF. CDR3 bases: TGTGCCAGCAGTGCCCAAGGAAGCTCCTACGAGCAGTACTTC.

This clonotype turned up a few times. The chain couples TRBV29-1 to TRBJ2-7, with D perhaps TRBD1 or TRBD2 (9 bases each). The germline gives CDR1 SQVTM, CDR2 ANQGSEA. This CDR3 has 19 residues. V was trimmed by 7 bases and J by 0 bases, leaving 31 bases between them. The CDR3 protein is CSAKARDRELAGASYEQYF. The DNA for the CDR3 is TGCAGCGCAAAGGCCCGGGACAGGGAACTAGCGGGTGCCTCCTACGAGCAGTACTTC.

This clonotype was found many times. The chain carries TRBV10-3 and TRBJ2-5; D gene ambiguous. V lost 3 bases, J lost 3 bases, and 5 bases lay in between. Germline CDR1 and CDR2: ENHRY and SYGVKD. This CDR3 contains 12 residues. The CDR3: CAISEREETQYF. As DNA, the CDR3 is TGTGCCATCAGTGAACGGGAAGAGACCCAGTACTTC.

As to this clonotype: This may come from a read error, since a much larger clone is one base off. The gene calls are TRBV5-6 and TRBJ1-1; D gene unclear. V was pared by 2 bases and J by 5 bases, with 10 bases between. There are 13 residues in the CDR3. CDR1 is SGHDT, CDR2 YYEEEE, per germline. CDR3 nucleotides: TGTGCCAGCAGCTTAGCAGGATTGACTGAAGCTTTCTTT. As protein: CASSLAGLTEAFF.

This CDR3 reads CASSVGTSGSSGEQYF. The CDR3 DNA follows: TGTGCCAGCAGCGTGGGGACTAGCGGGAGTTCAGGCGAGCAGTACTTC. The chain has TRBV9 and TRBJ2-7; 14 bases agree with TRBD2. The CDR3 totals 16 residues. J was trimmed by 6 bases and V by 2 bases; bases with no gene match: 7. Per the germline V gene, CDR1 is SGDLS and CDR2 is YYNGEE.

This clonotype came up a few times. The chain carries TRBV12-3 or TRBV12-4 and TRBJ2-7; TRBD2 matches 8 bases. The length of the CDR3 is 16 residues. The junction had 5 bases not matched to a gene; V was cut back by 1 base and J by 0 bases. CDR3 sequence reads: CASSLELAVTSYEQYF. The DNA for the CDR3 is TGTGCCAGCAGTTTAGAACTAGCGGTGACCTCCTACGAGCAGTACTTC.

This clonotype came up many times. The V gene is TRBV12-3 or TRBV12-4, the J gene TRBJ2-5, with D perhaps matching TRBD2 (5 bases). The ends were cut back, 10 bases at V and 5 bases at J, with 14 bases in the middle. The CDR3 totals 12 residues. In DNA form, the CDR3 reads TGTGCCACCGCGGTGGACTTGGAGACCCAGTACTTC. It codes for CATAVDLETQYF.

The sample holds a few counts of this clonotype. CDR3 amino acids: CASSLGSANTEAFF. CDR3 sequence (DNA): TGTGCCAGCAGCCTAGGGTCTGCTAACACTGAAGCTTTCTTT. The V and J genes are TRBV4-2 and TRBJ1-1, with unresolved D. Per the germline V gene, CDR1 is LGHNA and CDR2 is YNFKEQ. The CDR3 sequence is 14 residues long. Trimming stripped 4 bases from V and 2 bases from J, with 11 bases between.

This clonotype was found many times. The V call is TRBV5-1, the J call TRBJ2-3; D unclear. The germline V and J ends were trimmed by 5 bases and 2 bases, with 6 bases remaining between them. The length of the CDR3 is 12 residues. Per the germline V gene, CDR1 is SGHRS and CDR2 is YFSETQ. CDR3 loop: CASRGLTDTQYF. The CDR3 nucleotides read TGCGCCAGCAGGGGCCTCACAGATACGCAGTATTTT.

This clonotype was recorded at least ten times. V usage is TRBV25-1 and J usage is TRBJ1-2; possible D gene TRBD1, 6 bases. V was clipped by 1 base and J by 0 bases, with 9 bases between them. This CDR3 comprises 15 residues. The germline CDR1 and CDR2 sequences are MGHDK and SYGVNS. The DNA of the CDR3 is TGTGCCAGCAGTGAATCGGGGGCTACTAACTATGGCTACACCTTC. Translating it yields CASSESGATNYGYTF.

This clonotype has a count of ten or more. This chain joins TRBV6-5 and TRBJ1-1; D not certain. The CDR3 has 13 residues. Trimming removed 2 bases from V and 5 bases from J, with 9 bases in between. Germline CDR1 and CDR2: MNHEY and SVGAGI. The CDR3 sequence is CASSYNRGTEAFF. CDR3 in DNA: TGTGCCAGCAGTTACAACCGAGGGACTGAAGCTTTCTTT.

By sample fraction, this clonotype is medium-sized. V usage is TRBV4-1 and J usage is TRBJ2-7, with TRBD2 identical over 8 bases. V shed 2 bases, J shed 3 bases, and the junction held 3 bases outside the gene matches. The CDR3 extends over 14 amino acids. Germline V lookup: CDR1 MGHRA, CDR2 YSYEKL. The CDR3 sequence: CASSQIAGIYEQYF. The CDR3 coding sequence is TGCGCCAGCAGCCAAATAGCGGGGATCTACGAGCAGTACTTC.

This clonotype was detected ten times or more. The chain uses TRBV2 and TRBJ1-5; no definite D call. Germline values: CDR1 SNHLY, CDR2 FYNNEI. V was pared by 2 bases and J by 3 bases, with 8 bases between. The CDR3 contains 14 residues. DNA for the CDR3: TGTGCCAGCAGTGAATCACAGTACAATCAGCCCCAGCATTTT. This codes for CASSESQYNQPQHF.

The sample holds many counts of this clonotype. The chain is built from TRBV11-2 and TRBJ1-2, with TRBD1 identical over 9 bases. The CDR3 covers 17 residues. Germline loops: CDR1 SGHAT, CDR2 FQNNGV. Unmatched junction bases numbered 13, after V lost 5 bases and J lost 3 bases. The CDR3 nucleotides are TGTGCCAGCAGCCCTCGCGGGACAGGGAGTGAAGACTATGGCTACACCTTC. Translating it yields CASSPRGTGSEDYGYTF.

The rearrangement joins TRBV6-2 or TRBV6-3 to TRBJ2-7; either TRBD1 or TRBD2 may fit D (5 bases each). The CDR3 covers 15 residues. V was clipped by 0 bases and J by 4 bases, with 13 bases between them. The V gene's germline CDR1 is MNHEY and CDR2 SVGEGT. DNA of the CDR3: TGTGCCAGCAGTTACTCCCCAATTGGGGGATACGAGCAGTACTTC. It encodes CASSYSPIGGYEQYF.